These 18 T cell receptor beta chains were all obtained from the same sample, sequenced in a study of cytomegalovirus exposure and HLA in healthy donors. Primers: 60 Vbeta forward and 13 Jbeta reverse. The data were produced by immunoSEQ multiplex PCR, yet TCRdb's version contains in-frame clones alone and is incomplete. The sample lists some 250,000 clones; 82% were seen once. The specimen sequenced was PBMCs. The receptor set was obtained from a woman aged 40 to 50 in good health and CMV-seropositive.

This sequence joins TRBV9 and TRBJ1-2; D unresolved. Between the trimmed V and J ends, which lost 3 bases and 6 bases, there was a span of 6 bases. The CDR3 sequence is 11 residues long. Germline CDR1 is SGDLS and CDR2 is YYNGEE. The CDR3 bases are TGTGCCAGCAGCGCCCCAAATGGCTACACCTTC. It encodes CASSAPNGYTF.

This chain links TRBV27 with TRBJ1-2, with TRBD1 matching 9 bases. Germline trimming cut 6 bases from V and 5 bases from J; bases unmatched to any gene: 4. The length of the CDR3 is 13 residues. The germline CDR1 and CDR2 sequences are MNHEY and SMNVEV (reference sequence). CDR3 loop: CASSLDRGYGYTF. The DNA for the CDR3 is TGTGCCAGCAGCCTAGACAGGGGGTATGGCTACACCTTC.

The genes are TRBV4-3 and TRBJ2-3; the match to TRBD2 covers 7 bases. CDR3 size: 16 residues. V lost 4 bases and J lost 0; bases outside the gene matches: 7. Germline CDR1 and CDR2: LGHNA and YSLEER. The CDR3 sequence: CASSPEGRGSTDTQYF. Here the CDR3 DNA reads TGCGCCAGCAGCCCCGAGGGGCGGGGGAGCACAGATACGCAGTATTTT.

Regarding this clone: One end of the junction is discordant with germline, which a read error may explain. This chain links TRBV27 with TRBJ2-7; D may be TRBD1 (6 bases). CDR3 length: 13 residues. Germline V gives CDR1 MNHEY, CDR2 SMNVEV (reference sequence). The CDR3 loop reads CATSRAGDYEQYF. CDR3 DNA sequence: TGTGCCACCAGTAGGGCAGGGGATTACGAGCAGTACTTC.

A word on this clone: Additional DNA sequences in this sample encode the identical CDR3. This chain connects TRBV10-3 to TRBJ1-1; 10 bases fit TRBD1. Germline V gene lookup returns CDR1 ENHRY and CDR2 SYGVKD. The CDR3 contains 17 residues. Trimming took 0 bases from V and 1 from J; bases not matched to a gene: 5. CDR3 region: CAISESRDRGKNTEAFF. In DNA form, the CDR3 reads TGTGCCATCAGTGAGTCCCGGGACAGGGGAAAGAACACTGAAGCTTTCTTT.

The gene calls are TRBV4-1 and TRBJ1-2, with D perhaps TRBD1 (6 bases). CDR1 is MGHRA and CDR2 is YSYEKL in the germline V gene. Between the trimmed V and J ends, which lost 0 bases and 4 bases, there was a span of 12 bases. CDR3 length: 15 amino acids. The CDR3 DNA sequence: TGCGCCAGCAGCCAAGAAGGACAGCTCGCCTATGGCTACACCTTC. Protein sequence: CASSQEGQLAYGYTF.

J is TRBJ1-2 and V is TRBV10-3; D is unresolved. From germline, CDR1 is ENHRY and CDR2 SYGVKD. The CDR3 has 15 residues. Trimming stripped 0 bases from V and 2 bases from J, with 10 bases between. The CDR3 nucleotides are TGTGCCATCAGTGAGTCAGTACTGTCAAACTATGGCTACACCTTC. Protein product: CAISESVLSNYGYTF.

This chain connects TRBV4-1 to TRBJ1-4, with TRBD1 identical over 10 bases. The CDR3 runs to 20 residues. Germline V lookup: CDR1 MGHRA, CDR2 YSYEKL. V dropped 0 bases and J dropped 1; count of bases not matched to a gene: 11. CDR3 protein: CASSQDQIGTGEITNEKLFF. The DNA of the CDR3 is TGCGCCAGCAGCCAAGATCAAATCGGGACAGGGGAAATAACTAATGAAAAACTGTTTTTT.

In DNA, the CDR3 is TGTGCCAGCAGCCAAGCGGGTTTCTTGACAGGGATGAATGGCTACACCTTC. It is translated as CASSQAGFLTGMNGYTF. The rearrangement joins TRBV14 to TRBJ1-2; TRBD1 agrees at 7 bases. The CDR3 has 17 residues. From germline, CDR1 is SGHDN and CDR2 FVKESK. The trim removed 1 base at V and 6 bases at J, leaving 14 bases unmatched.

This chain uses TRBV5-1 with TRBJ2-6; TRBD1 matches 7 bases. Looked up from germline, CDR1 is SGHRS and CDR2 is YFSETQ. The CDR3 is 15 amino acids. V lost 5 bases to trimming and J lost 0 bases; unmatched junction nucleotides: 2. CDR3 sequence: CASRTGSSGANVLTF. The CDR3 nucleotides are TGCGCCAGCAGGACAGGGTCCTCTGGGGCCAACGTCCTGACTTTC. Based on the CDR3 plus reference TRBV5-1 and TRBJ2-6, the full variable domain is KAGVTQTPRYLIKTRGQQVTLSCSPISGHRSVSWYQQTPGQGLQFLFEYFSETQRNKGNFPGRFSGRQFSNSRSEMNVSTLELGDSALYLCASRTGSSGANVLTFGAGSRLTVL.

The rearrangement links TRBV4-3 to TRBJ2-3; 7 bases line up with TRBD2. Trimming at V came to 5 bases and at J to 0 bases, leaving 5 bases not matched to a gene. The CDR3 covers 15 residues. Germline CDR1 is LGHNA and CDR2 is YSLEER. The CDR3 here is CASSEWRGSTDTQYF. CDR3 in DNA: TGCGCCAGCAGCGAGTGGCGGGGGAGCACAGATACGCAGTATTTT.

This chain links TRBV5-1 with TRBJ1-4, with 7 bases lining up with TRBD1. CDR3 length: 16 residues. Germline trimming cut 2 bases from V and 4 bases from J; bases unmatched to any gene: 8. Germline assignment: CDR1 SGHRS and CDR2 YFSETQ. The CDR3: CASSFGGGSSNEKLFF. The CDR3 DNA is TGCGCCAGCAGCTTCGGAGGGGGCAGTAGTAATGAAAAACTGTTTTTT.

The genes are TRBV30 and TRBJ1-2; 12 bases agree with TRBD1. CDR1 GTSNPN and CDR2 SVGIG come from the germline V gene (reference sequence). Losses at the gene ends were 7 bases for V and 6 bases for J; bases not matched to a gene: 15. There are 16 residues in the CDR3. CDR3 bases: TGTGCCTCTCAGTCCGGGACAGGGGGCGGTTATGATGGCTACACCTTC. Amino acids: CASQSGTGGGYDGYTF.

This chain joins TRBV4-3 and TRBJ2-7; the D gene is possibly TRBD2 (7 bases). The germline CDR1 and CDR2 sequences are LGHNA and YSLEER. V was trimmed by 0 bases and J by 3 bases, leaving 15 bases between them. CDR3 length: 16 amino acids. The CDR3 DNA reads TGCGCCAGCAGCCAAGAGGCGGGGGCTTATTACTACGAGCAGTACTTC. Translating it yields CASSQEAGAYYYEQYF.

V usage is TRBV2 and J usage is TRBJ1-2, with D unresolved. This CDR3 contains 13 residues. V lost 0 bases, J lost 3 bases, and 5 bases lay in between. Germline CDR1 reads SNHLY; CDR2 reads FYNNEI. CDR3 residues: CASSEAPDYGYTF. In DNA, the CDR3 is TGTGCCAGCAGTGAAGCGCCGGACTATGGCTACACCTTC.

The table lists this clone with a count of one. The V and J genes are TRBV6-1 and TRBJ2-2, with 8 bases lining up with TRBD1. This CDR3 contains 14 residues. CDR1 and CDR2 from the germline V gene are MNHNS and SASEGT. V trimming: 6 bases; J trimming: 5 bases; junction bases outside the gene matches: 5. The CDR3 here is CASRGDRLTGELFF. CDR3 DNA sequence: TGTGCCAGCAGGGGGGACAGGCTAACCGGGGAGCTGTTTTTT.

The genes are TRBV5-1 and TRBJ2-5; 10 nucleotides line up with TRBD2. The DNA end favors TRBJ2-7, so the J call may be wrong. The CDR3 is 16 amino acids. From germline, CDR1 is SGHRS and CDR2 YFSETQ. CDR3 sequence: CASSLGFSSGSYEQYF. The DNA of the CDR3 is TGCGCCAGCAGCTTGGGATTTTCTAGCGGGAGCTACGAGCAGTACTTC.

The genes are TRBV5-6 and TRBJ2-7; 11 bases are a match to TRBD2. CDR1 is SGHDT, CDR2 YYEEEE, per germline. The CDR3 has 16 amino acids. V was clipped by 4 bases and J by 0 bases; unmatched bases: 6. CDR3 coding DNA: TGTGCCAGCAGCAAACTAGCGGGAGACATCTCCTACGAGCAGTACTTC. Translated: CASSKLAGDISYEQYF.